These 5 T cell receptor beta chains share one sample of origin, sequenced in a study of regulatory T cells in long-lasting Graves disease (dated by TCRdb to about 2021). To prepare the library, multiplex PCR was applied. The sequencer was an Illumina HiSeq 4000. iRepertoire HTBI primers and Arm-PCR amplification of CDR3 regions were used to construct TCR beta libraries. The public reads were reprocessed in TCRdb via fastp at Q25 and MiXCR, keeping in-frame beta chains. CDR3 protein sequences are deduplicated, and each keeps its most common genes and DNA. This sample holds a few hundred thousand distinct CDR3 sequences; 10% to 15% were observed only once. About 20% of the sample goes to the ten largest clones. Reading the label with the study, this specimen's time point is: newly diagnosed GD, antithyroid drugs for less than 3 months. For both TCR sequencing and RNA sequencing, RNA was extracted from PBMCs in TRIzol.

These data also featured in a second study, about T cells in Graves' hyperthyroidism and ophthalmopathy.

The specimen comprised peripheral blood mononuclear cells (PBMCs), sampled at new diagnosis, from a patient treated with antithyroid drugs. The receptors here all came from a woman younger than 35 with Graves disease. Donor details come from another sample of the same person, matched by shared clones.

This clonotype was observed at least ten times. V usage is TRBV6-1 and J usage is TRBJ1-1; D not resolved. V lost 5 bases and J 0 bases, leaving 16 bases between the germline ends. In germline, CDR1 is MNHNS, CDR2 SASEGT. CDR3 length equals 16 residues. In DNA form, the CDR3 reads TGTGCCAGCAGTCTGCTAGACTTGTCCTTGAACACTGAAGCTTTCTTT. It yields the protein CASSLLDLSLNTEAFF.

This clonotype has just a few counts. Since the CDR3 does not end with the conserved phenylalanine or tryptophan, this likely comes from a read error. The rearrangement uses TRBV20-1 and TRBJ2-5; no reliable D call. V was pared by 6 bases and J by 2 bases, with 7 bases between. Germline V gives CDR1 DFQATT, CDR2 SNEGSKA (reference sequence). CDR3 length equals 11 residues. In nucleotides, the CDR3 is TGCAGTGCGGGGTATCAAGAGACCCAGTACCTC. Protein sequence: CSAGYQETQYL.

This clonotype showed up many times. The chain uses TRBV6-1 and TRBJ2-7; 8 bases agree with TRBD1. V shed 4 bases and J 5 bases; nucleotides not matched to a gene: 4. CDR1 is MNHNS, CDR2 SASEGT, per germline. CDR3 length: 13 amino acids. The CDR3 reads CASSVGQANEQYV. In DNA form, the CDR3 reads TGTGCCAGCAGTGTGGGACAGGCCAACGAGCAGTACGTC.

DNA for the CDR3: TGTGCCAGCAGCCCTAGCGGGGGGTACGACAATGAGCAGTACTTC. This gives the protein CASSPSGGYDNEQYF. J is TRBJ2-3 and V is TRBV27; 11 bases agree with TRBD2. The J call may not be correct, given that the DNA end is closer to TRBJ2-7. CDR3 length: 15 amino acids. The germline V gene has CDR1 MNHEY and CDR2 SMNVEV (reference sequence).

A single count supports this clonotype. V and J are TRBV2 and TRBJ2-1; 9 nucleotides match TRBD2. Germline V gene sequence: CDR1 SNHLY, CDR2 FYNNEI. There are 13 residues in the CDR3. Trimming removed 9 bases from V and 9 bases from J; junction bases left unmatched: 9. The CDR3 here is CARTTSGMGEQFF. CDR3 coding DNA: TGTGCCAGGACGACTAGCGGCATGGGTGAGCAGTTCTTC.